Below are 9 T cell receptor beta chains sequenced from a single sample in a study of blood T cells in healthy people across ages. A sample-barcoded 5' primer and a J-beta primer mix were used in a second PCR of about 7 to 12 cycles. TCRdb redid the calling of the 5' RACE reads with MiXCR, one entry per CDR3 protein. The table shows more than 900,000 distinct CDR3 sequences, with 25% to 35% occurring only once. The same data also went into a second study, on T cells of mothers and their children.

The sample consisted of blood. These receptor sequences come from a woman between 40 and 50 years old in good health.

On this clonotype itself: At one end, the junction sequence differs from germline, possibly due to a read error. The chain joins TRBV5-1 to TRBJ1-1; the D gene is possibly TRBD1 (6 bases). The germline V gene has CDR1 SGHRS and CDR2 YFSETQ. The CDR3 totals 15 residues. This CDR3 is CAGSLVGGPGTEAFF. CDR3 sequence (DNA): TGCGCCGGCAGCTTGGTTGGGGGGCCGGGCACTGAAGCTTTCTTT.

This clonotype was seen many times. This rearrangement joins TRBV6-6 to TRBJ2-1; the match to TRBD1 covers 10 bases. Germline V gene lookup returns CDR1 MNHNY and CDR2 SVGAGI (reference sequence). The V segment lost 6 bases and the J segment 9 bases; nucleotides outside the gene matches: 5. The CDR3 is made up of 13 amino acids. CDR3 loop: CASSQTGGIEQFF. The CDR3 coding sequence is TGTGCCAGCAGCCAGACAGGGGGCATTGAGCAGTTCTTC.

The chain uses TRBV5-1 and TRBJ2-7; 9 bases line up with TRBD2. Trimming cost V 2 bases and J 7 bases; bases outside gene matches: 16. This CDR3 region has 17 residues. Germline assignment: CDR1 SGHRS and CDR2 YFSETQ. The CDR3 nucleotides are TGCGCCAGCAGCTTATTCCCGCTAGCGGGGCTCGTGGAGGAGCAGTACTTC. Translating it yields CASSLFPLAGLVEEQYF.

This clonotype has just one count. This sequence may be a read error, since a much larger clone differs from it by one base. The chain carries TRBV9 and TRBJ2-1; D uncertain. Germline CDR1 SGDLS, CDR2 YYNGEE. The CDR3 is made up of 15 amino acids. The V end was cut by 4 bases, the J end by 1 base, with 12 bases between. The CDR3 bases are TGTGCCAGCAGCATAGCCTCCGGGTCCTACAATGAGCAGTTCTTC. It is translated as CASSIASGSYNEQFF.

The chain joins TRBV11-2 to TRBJ2-1, with 8 bases lining up with TRBD2. J gave up 8 bases and V 0 bases, and 6 bases lay outside the gene matches. This CDR3 has 15 amino acids. Germline V CDR1 and CDR2: SGHAT, FQNNGV. Here the CDR3 reads CASSLEDGGAHEQFF. DNA of the CDR3: TGTGCCAGCAGCTTAGAGGACGGGGGGGCTCATGAGCAGTTCTTC.

The chain recombines TRBV9 with TRBJ2-6, with TRBD2 as a possible D gene (5 bases). The CDR3 is made up of 16 amino acids. Trimming removed 2 bases at V and 4 bases at J, with 13 bases between. Germline V gives CDR1 SGDLS, CDR2 YYNGEE. The CDR3 DNA is TGTGCCAGCAGCGTTCGTGAGGGTCCAGGGGCCAACGTCCTGACTTTC. It encodes CASSVREGPGANVLTF.

The rearrangement joins TRBV20-1 to TRBJ1-1; D ambiguous. Germline loops: CDR1 DFQATT, CDR2 SNEGSKA (reference sequence). The CDR3 is 14 amino acids. V lost 6 bases and J lost 3, with 17 bases in between. The CDR3 is CSARHPSQDTEAFF. The CDR3 nucleotides are TGCAGTGCGAGACACCCATCCCAAGACACTGAAGCTTTCTTT.

This clonotype has a count of ten or more. The chain carries TRBV12-3 or TRBV12-4 and TRBJ2-7; a weak D match, TRBD1 (6 bases). CDR3 length: 12 amino acids. The germline V and J ends were trimmed by 6 bases and 5 bases, with 11 bases remaining between them. CDR3 residues: CASSIQGNEQYF. CDR3 DNA: TGTGCCAGCAGCATACAGGGTAACGAGCAGTACTTC.

This sequence joins TRBV20-1 and TRBJ1-1; a weak D match, TRBD1 (6 bases). In germline, CDR1 is DFQATT, CDR2 SNEGSKA (reference sequence). The CDR3 extends over 13 amino acids. V was pared by 5 bases and J by 3 bases, with 13 bases between. The CDR3 DNA reads as TGCAGTGCTTACAGGGTGTCGGACACTGAAGCTTTCTTT. Its translation is CSAYRVSDTEAFF.